The 6 T cell receptor beta chains presented below share a single source sample, sequenced in a study of PD-1 blockade in mismatch repair-deficient tumors. Their antigen targets remain unknown. The sample's time point: approximately nine-day in vitro stimulation with candidate neoantigen peptide 2. Only in-frame clones appear in the TCRdb table, and some are missing; sequencing was by immunoSEQ multiplex PCR. The data hold about 9,800 clones, with about 90% observed a single time. This specimen was cells cultured in vitro, taken from a patient treated with pembrolizumab. Receptor source: an adult with mismatch repair-deficient cancer.

The chain is built from TRBV4-1 and TRBJ2-7; 8 bases agree with TRBD2. CDR1 and CDR2 (germline): MGHRA, YSYEKL. This CDR3 spans 17 amino acids. J was trimmed by 0 bases and V by 0 bases; bases with no gene match: 7. The CDR3 region has the DNA TGCGCCAGCAGCCAAGACCGGACTAGCCTGCTCTCCTACGAGCAGTACTTC. Amino acids: CASSQDRTSLLSYEQYF.

This chain connects TRBV29-1 to TRBJ2-7; TRBD1 agrees at 9 bases. Per the germline V gene, CDR1 is SQVTM and CDR2 is ANQGSEA. This CDR3 is 11 amino acids long. V was pared by 6 bases and J by 4 bases, with 1 base of the junction left unmatched. This CDR3 reads CSVTGGYEQYF. The CDR3 DNA sequence: TGCAGCGTGACAGGGGGTTACGAGCAGTACTTC.

This clone is a singleton in its sample. V usage is TRBV7-2 and J usage is TRBJ1-5; D is undetermined. V shed 5 bases and J shed 7 bases, with 18 bases lying between them. Germline lookup yields CDR1 SGHTA and CDR2 FQGNSA. The CDR3 spans 15 residues. The CDR3 sequence is CASSTHGRVPQPQHF. The CDR3 bases are TGTGCCAGCAGCACACACGGTAGGGTCCCCCAGCCCCAGCATTTT. The full variable domain, rest sourced from reference TRBV7-2 and TRBJ1-5, is GAGVSQSPSNKVTEKGKDVELRCDPISGHTALYWYRQSLGQGLEFLIYFQGNSAPDKSGLPSDRFSAERTGGSVSTLTIQRTQQEDSAVYLCASSTHGRVPQPQHFGDGTRLSIL.

The genes are TRBV7-2 and TRBJ2-1; TRBD2 matches at 10 bases. Looked up from germline, CDR1 is SGHTA and CDR2 is FQGNSA. V lost 5 bases and J lost 7; bases outside the gene matches: 8. The CDR3 consists of 15 residues. The CDR3 sequence: CASSPIAGGGNEQFF. In nucleotides, the CDR3 is TGTGCCAGCAGCCCCATAGCGGGAGGAGGAAATGAGCAGTTCTTC.

A word on this clone: Compared with germline, one end of the junction differs, possibly owing to a read error. V and J are TRBV2 and TRBJ2-7; D gene ambiguous. The CDR3 has 12 residues. Germline V CDR1 and CDR2: SNHLY, FYNNEI. CDR3 residues: CATSYTAYEQYF. The CDR3 coding sequence is TGTGCCACCAGTTACACAGCCTACGAGCAGTACTTC.

The gene calls are TRBV9 and TRBJ1-2; unclear D gene. This CDR3 is 14 amino acids long. V lost 4 bases to trimming and J lost 4 bases, with 14 bases between them. The germline gives CDR1 SGDLS, CDR2 YYNGEE. The CDR3 loop is CASSSRHPSYGYTF. The CDR3 DNA reads TGTGCCAGCAGCAGCCGACACCCTAGCTATGGCTACACCTTC.